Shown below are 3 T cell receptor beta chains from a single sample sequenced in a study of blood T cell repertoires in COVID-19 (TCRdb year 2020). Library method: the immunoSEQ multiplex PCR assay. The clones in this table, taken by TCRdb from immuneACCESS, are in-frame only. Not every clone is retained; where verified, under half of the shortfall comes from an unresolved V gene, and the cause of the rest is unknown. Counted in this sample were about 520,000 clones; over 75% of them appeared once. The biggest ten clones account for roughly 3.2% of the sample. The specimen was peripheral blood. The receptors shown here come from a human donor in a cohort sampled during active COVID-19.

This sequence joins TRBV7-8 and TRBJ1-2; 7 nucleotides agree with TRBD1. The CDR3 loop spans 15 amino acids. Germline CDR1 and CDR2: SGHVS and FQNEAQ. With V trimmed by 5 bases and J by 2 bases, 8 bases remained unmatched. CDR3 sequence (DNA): TGTGCCAGCAGCGCGCAGACAGGGTCGAACTATGGCTACACCTTC. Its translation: CASSAQTGSNYGYTF.

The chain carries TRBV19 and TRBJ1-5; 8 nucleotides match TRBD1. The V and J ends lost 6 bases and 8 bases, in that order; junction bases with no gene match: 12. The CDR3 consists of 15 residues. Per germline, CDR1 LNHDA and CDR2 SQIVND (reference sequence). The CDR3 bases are TGTGCCAGTAGCACAGACCAGGGGGCCGAGGAGCCCCAGCATTTT. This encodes CASSTDQGAEEPQHF.

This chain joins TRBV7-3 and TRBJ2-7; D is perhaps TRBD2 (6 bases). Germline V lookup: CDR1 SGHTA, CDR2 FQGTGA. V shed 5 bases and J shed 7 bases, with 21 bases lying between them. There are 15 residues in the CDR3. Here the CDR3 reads CASSTLAVPVTEQYF. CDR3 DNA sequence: TGTGCCAGCAGCACTTTAGCGGTACCTGTCACTGAGCAGTACTTC.